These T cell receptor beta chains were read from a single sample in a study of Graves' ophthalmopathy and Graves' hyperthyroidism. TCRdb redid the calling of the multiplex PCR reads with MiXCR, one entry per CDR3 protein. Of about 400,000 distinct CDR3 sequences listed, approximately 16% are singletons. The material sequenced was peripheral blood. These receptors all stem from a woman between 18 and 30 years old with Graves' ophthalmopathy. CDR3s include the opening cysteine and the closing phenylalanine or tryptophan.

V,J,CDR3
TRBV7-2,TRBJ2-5,CASSLDRGIETQYF
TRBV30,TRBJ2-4,CAWNKGNIQYF
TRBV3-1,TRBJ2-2,CASSHRPPGELFF
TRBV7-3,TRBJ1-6,CASSFGTLGSPLHF
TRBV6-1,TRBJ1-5,CASRVTGDNQPQHF
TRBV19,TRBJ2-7,CASSVGTYYEQYF
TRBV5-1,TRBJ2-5,CASGEETQYF
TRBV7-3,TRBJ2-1,CASSLSAISSYNEQFF
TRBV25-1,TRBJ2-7,CASSAFGTSVPYEQYF
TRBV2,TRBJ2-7,CASYLIGTAASYEQYF
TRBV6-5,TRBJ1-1,CASSHGQGDLGTEAFF
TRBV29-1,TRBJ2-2,CSVESPADGELFF
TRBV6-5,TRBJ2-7,CASSYNRGHEQYF
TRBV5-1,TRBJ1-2,CASRTGKGYGYTF
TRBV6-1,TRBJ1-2,CASIGKQGLHYGYTF
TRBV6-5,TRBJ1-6,CASSYSRDRLNRSYNSPLHF
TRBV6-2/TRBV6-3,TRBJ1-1,CASSYSLEAFF
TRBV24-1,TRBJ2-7,CATSDAGTGGLHEQYF
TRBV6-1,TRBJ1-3,CASSEWDGGSRNTIYF
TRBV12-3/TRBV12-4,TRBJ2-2,CASSLGLGSGELFF
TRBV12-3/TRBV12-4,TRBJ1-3,CASSLRPTASGNTIYF
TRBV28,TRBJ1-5,CASSPPKNQPQHF
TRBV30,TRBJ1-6,CAWGPPVHF
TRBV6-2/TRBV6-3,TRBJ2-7,CASSSLAEFYEQYF
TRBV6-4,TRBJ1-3,CASRLAKTARTGVGNTIYF
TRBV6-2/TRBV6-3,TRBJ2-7,CASRGRLAGASRVYEQYF
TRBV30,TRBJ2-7,CAWSVTGSYEQYF
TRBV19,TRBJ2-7,CASSTSGLGSYEQYF
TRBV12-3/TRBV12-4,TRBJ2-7,CASSGSGRRHEQYF
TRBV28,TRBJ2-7,CASSLPPQQQTSYEQYF
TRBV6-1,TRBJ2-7,CASSDRGYEQYF
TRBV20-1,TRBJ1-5,CSASGVDQPQHF
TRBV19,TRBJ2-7,CASSIGPQRGYEQYF
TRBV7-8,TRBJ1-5,CASNLPNQPQHF